This TCR beta chain was observed in a study of shared clonotypes between healthy human individuals. For the study at large: For every donor, three CD4 naive, three CD4 memory, two CD8 naive and one CD8 memory plates were used.

CDR3 length equals 14 residues. Trimming left V 1 base short and J 3 bases short, with 10 bases between. Germline values: CDR1 SGHDN, CDR2 FVKESK. Here immunoSEQ multiplex PCR was the method, and the copy in TCRdb shows in-frame clones only, minus some. The table shows around 1 million clones, with 60% to 85% occurring only once. Overall study results and limits: Large depth notwithstanding, sorted-subset sequencing proved incomplete by rarefaction. Naive CD4 clonotypes overlapped across a few donors at about 5.3%.

On this clone itself: Its target is unknown.

The study drew its donors from healthy HIV-negative adults without recent acute infections or vaccinations. The clonotype was recovered from a man between 18 and 35 years old in good health. The sequenced sample consisted of memory CD4+ T cells sorted from blood. Subset given: CD45RA-negative fraction. This sequence joins TRBV14 and TRBJ2-7, with a weak D call TRBD1 (6 bases). CDR3 residues: CASSQGDRLYEQYF. DNA for the CDR3: TGTGCCAGCAGCCAAGGAGACAGGCTCTACGAGCAGTACTTC. The full variable domain, its missing parts supplied by reference TRBV14 and TRBJ2-7, is EAGVTQFPSHSVIEKGQTVTLRCDPISGHDNLYWYRRVMGKEIKFLLHFVKESKQDESGMPNNRFLAERTGGTYSTLKVQPAELEDSGVYFCASSQGDRLYEQYFGPGTRLTVT.